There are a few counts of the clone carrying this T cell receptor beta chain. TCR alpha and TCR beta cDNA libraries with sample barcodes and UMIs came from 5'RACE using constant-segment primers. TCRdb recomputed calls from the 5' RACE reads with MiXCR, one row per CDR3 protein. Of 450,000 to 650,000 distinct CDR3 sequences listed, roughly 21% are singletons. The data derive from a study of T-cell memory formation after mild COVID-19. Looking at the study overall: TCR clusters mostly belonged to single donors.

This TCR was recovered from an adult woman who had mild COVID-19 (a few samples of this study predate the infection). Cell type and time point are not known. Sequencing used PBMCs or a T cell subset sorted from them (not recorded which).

CDR3 bases: TGTGCCAGCAGCTGGGTCGAGCGGAATGAGCAGTTCTTC. Translation: CASSWVERNEQFF. The chain employs TRBV2 and TRBJ2-1, with D perhaps matching TRBD2 (5 bases). This CDR3 contains 13 residues. The V gene lost 6 bases and the J gene lost 7 bases, with 13 bases spanning the gap. Looked up from germline, CDR1 is SNHLY and CDR2 is FYNNEI.